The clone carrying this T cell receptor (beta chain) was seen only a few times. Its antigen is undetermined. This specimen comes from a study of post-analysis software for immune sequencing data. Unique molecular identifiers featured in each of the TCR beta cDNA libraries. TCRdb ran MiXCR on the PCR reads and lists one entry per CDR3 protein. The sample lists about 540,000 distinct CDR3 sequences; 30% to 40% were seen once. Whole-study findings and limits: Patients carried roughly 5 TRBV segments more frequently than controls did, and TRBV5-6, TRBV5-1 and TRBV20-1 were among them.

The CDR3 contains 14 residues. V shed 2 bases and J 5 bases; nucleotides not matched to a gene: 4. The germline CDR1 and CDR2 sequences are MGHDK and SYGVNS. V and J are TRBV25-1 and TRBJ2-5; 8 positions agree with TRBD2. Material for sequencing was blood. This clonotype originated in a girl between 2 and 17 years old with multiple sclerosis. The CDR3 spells CASSEREGWETQYF. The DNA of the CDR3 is TGTGCCAGCAGTGAACGGGAGGGCTGGGAGACCCAGTACTTC.